This T cell receptor beta chain was obtained from a study of beta chain features in type 1 diabetes. The wider study: Summed over all samples, the examined sorted cells came to 107,917,701.

Averaging approximately 120 mL, one heparinised blood draw came from each individual donor. The entirety of the isolated RNA underwent reverse transcription, so expressed TCRB transcripts were sequenced. Profiled with immunoSEQ multiplex PCR; TCRdb holds only in-frame clones, not every one. The sample carries 900,000 or so clones, roughly a sixth recorded once. From germline, CDR1 is SGHTA and CDR2 FQGNSA. The CDR3 contains 14 residues. The ends were cut back, 0 bases at V and 3 bases at J, with 8 bases in the middle. The chain employs TRBV7-2 and TRBJ1-2; no clear D. The receptor was isolated from a woman between 18 and 30 years old in good health. Material for sequencing was naive CD4+ T cells from blood. The CDR3 loop reads CASSLAQYDYGYTF. CDR3 nucleotide sequence: TGTGCCAGCAGCTTAGCACAGTACGACTATGGCTACACCTTC.